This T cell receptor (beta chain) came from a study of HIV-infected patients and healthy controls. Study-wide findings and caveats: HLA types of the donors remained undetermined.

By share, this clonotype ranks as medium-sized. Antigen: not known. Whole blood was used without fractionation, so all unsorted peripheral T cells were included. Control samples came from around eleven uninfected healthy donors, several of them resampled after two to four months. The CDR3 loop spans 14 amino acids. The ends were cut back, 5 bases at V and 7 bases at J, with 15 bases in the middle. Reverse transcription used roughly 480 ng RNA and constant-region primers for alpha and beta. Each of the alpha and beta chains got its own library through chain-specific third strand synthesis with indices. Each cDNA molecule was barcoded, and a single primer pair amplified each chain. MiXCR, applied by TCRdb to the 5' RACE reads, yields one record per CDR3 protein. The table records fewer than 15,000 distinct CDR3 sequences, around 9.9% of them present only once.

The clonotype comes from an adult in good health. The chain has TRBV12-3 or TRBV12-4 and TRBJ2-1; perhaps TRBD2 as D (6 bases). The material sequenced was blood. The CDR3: CASSRLGGLNEQFF. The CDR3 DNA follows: TGTGCCAGCAGTCGCCTAGGCGGACTAAATGAGCAGTTCTTC.